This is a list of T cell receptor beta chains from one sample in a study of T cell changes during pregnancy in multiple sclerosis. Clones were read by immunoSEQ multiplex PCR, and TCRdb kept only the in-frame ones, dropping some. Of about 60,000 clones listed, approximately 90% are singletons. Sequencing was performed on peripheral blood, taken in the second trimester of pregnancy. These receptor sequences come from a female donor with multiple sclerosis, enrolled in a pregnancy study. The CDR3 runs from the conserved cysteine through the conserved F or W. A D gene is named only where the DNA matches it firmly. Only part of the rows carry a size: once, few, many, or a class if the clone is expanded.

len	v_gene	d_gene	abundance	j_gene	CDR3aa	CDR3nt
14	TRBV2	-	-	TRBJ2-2	CASKGLKNTGELFF	TGTGCCAGCAAGGGACTCAAAAACACCGGGGAGCTGTTTTTT
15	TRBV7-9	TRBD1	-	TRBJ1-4	CASSLGTGGNEKLFF	TGTGCCAGCAGCCTCGGGACAGGTGGAAATGAAAAACTGTTTTTT
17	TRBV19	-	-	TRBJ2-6	CASSRILKDSGANVLTF	TGTGCCAGTAGCAGAATTTTGAAAGACTCTGGGGCCAACGTCCTGACTTTC
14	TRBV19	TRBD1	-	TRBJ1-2	CASIETGGVFGYTF	TGTGCCAGTATCGAGACAGGGGGCGTTTTTGGCTACACCTTC
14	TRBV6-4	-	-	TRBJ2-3	CASSDSAGTDTQYF	TGTGCCAGCAGTGATAGCGCGGGCACAGATACGCAGTATTTT
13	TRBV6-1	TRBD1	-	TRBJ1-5	CASSRGLEQPQHF	TGTGCCAGCAGCAGGGGGCTCGAACAGCCCCAGCATTTT
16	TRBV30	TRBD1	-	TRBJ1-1	CAWSLGTGGPRTEAFF	TGTGCCTGGAGTCTCGGGACAGGGGGCCCTCGGACTGAAGCTTTCTTT
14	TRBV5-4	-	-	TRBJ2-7	CASSLGLVAYEQYF	TGTGCCAGCAGCTTGGGCCTAGTCGCCTACGAGCAGTACTTC
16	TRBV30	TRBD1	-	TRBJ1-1	CAWSPSRDSMNTEAFF	TGTGCCTGGAGCCCATCCCGGGACAGCATGAACACTGAAGCTTTCTTT
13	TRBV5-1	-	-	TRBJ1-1	CASAGGLHTEAFF	TGCGCCAGCGCGGGGGGTTTACACACTGAAGCTTTCTTT
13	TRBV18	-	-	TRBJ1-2	CASSSGVLYGYTF	TGTGCCAGCTCATCCGGGGTCCTCTATGGCTACACCTTC
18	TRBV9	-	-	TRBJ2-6	CASSSRGGIYSGANVLTF	TGTGCCAGCAGCTCTAGGGGGGGAATTTACTCTGGGGCCAACGTCCTGACTTTC
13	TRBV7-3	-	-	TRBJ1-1	CASSLRMNTEAFF	TGTGCCAGCAGCTTGAGGATGAACACTGAAGCTTTCTTT
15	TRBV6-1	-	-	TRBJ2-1	CASSEAVNSYNEQFF	TGTGCCAGCAGTGAGGCGGTAAATTCCTACAATGAGCAGTTCTTC
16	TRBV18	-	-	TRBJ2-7	CASSPPGLRGIYEQYF	TGTGCCAGCTCACCACCAGGACTACGGGGTATTTACGAGCAGTACTTC
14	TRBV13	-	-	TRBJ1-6	CASMGQGHNSPLHF	TGTGCCAGCATGGGGCAGGGCCATAATTCACCCCTCCACTTT
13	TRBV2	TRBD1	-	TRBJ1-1	CASKEARGTEAFF	TGTGCCAGCAAGGAAGCCAGGGGGACTGAAGCTTTCTTT
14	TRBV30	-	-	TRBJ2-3	CAWSPSWGRDTQYF	TGTGCCTGGAGTCCCTCCTGGGGGCGCGATACGCAGTATTTT
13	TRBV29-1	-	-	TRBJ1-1	CSVESVDYPEAFF	TGCAGCGTTGAGTCGGTGGACTACCCTGAGGCTTTCTTT
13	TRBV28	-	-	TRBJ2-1	CASSSYDSYEQFF	TGTGCCAGCAGTTCCTACGACAGTTATGAGCAGTTCTTC
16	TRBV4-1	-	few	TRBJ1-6	CASSQGRSGFDSPLHF	TGCGCCAGCAGCCAAGGGAGAAGTGGGTTTGATTCACCCCTCCACTTT
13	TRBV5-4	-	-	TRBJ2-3	CASTRLGADTQYF	TGTGCCAGCACCCGACTAGGGGCAGATACGCAGTATTTT
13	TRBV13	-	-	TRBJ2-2	CASSSISTGELFF	TGTGCCAGCAGCTCTATTAGCACCGGGGAGCTGTTTTTT
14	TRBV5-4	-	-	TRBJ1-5	CASSLSGIGQPQHF	TGTGCCAGCAGCTTGTCGGGAATCGGTCAGCCCCAGCATTTT
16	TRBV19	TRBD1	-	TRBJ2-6	CASNNRGISGANVLTF	TGTGCCAGTAACAACAGGGGGATCTCTGGGGCCAACGTCCTGACTTTC
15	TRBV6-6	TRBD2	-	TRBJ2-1	CASTQWTGGQDEQFF	TGTGCCAGCACCCAGTGGACGGGGGGGCAAGATGAGCAGTTCTTC
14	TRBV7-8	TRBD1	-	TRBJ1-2	CASSYRGTYYGYTF	TGTGCCAGCAGCTACAGGGGGACGTACTATGGCTACACCTTC
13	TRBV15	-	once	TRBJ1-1	CATSIEWSTEAFF	TGTGCCACCAGCATAGAGTGGAGCACTGAAGCTTTCTTT
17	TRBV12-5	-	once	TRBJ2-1	CASGLGPQTLDSYEQFF	TGTGCTAGTGGTTTGGGACCGCAAACGCTAGATTCCTATGAGCAGTTCTTC
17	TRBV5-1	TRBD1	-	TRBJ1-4	CASSHDLTGGTNEKLFF	TGCGCCAGCAGCCATGACCTCACAGGGGGAACTAATGAAAAACTGTTTTTT
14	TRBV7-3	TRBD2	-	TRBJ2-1	CASSLTSGGNEQFF	TGTGCCAGCAGCTTAACGTCGGGGGGCAATGAGCAGTTCTTC
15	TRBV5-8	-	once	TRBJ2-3	CASSPGRAMTDTQYF	TGTGCCAGCAGCCCGGGCAGGGCTATGACAGATACGCAGTATTTT
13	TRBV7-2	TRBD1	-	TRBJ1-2	CASSLVTGVGYTF	TGTGCCAGCAGCTTAGTGACAGGGGTGGGCTACACCTTC
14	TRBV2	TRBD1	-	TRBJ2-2	CASRGQANTGELFF	TGTGCCAGCAGGGGACAGGCGAACACCGGGGAGCTGTTTTTT
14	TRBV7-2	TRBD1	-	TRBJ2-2	CASSLHRGPGELFF	TGTGCCAGCAGCCTCCACAGGGGGCCCGGGGAGCTGTTTTTT
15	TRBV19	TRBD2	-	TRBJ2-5	CASNGLAGNQETQYF	TGTGCCAGTAACGGACTAGCGGGGAACCAAGAGACCCAGTACTTC
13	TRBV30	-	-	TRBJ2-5	CAWSVTSQETQYF	TGTGCCTGGAGTGTAACTAGCCAAGAGACCCAGTACTTC
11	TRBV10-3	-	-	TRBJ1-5	CAISGGGPQHF	TGTGCCATCAGTGGCGGTGGACCCCAGCATTTT
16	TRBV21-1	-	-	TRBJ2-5	CASSFRQLGAGETQYF	TGTGCCAGCAGCTTCCGGCAGTTGGGGGCGGGAGAGACCCAGTACTTC
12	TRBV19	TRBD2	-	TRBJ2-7	CASSMSGGLQYF	TGTGCCAGTAGTATGAGCGGGGGACTACAGTACTTC
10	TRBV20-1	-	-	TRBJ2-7	CSAWLGRQYF	TGCAGTGCTTGGCTGGGCCGTCAGTACTTC
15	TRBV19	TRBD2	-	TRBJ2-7	CASSIRPTGGYEQYF	TGTGCCAGTAGTATACGACCTACGGGGGGTTACGAGCAGTACTTC
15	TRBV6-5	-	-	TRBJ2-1	CASSFRGAPRNEQFF	TGTGCCAGCAGTTTCAGGGGGGCCCCCAGGAATGAGCAGTTCTTC
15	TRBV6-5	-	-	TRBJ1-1	CASSYSSGMNTEAFF	TGTGCCAGCAGTTACTCGTCGGGGATGAACACTGAAGCTTTCTTT
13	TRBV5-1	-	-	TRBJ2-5	CASSFSYQETQYF	TGCGCCAGCAGCTTTTCGTACCAAGAGACCCAGTACTTC
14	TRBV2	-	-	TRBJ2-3	CASTQTRSTDTQYF	TGTGCCAGCACCCAGACTCGTAGCACAGATACGCAGTATTTT
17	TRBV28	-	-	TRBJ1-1	CASSLPEGSSMNTEAFF	TGTGCCAGCAGTTTACCCGAAGGCTCTAGTATGAACACTGAAGCTTTCTTT
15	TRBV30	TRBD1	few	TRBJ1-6	CAWSVGGQADSPLHF	TGTGCCTGGAGTGTGGGGGGACAGGCGGATTCACCCCTCCACTTT
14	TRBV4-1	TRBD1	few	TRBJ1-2	CASSQGDRFYGYTF	TGCGCCAGCAGCCAAGGGGACAGGTTTTATGGCTACACCTTC
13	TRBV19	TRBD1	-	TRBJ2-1	CASSIGRGNEQFF	TGTGCCAGTAGTATAGGCAGGGGGAATGAGCAGTTCTTC
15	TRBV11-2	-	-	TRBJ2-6	CASSPVGRGANVLTF	TGTGCCAGCAGCCCCGTTGGTAGAGGGGCCAACGTCCTGACTTTC
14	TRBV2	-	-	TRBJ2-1	CASSPGSLNNEQFF	TGTGCCAGCAGTCCCGGGTCCTTGAACAATGAGCAGTTCTTC
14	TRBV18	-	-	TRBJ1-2	CASSPEPGFYGYTF	TGTGCCAGCTCACCGGAACCCGGGTTCTATGGCTACACCTTC
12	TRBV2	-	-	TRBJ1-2	CASTRQGYGYTF	TGTGCCAGCACACGGCAGGGCTATGGCTACACCTTC
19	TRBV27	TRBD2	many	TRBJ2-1	CASSYGLAGAKPGYNEQFF	TGTGCCAGCAGTTATGGACTAGCGGGGGCTAAACCGGGGTACAATGAGCAGTTCTTC
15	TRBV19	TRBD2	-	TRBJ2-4	CASSTGLAGSGIQYF	TGTGCCAGTAGTACGGGACTAGCGGGGAGTGGGATTCAGTACTTC
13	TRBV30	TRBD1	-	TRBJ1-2	CAWSTTGRYGYTF	TGTGCCTGGAGTACGACAGGGAGATATGGCTACACCTTC